The source of this T cell receptor beta chain is a study of shared clonotypes between healthy human individuals. The ends were cut back, 4 bases at V and 3 bases at J, with 15 bases in the middle. This CDR3 comprises 15 residues. Germline lookup yields CDR1 SGHRS and CDR2 YFSETQ. Assay used: immunoSEQ multiplex PCR; TCRdb lists only in-frame clones, some missing. Of approximately 1.4 million clones in the sample, under 99% were seen once. V and J are TRBV5-1 and TRBJ2-3, with D unclear. The sequence was collected from a man aged 25 to 45 in good health. The source material was naive CD4+ T cells sorted from blood. The subset: CD45RA+ positively selected. CDR3 bases: TGCGCCAGCAGCGTTTTAAATGGGCCTACAGATACGCAGTATTTT. This sequence encodes CASSVLNGPTDTQYF.